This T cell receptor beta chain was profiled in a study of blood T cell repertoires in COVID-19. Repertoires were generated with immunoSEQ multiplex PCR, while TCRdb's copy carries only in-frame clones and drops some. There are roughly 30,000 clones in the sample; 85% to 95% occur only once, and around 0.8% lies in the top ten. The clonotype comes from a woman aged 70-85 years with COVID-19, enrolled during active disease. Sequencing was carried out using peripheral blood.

The CDR3 reads CASSFGTDNTEAFF. The DNA of the CDR3 is TGCGCCAGCAGCTTTGGGACAGACAACACTGAAGCTTTCTTT. This chain joins TRBV5-1 and TRBJ1-1; TRBD1 aligns across 7 bases. The CDR3 contains 14 residues. V lost 2 bases to trimming and J lost 2 bases; unmatched junction nucleotides: 3. Germline CDR1 reads SGHRS; CDR2 reads YFSETQ. Looking up the rest from reference TRBV5-1 and TRBJ1-1 gives the full variable domain: KAGVTQTPRYLIKTRGQQVTLSCSPISGHRSVSWYQQTPGQGLQFLFEYFSETQRNKGNFPGRFSGRQFSNSRSEMNVSTLELGDSALYLCASSFGTDNTEAFFGQGTRLTVV.